Reported below is one TCR beta chain. The data were obtained in a study of blood T cell repertoires in COVID-19. In the study overall: The United States, Italy and Spain supplied acute and convalescent COVID-19 samples.

The CDR3 sequence is 14 residues long. V lost 2 bases, J lost 8 bases, and 10 bases lay in between. Germline assignment: CDR1 MNHNS and CDR2 SASEGT. Methods used by the authors: Cell counts per sample came from amplifying reference gene primers. Produced via immunoSEQ multiplex PCR; TCRdb's table is partial and in-frame only. That table gives V, J and clone size, and the DNA gave D and trimming. The sample lists more than 400,000 clones, roughly 90% occurring once. Cohort assignment relied on participant-reported clinical history. The chain has TRBV6-1 and TRBJ1-6; D is ambiguous. Material for sequencing was PBMCs or T cells enriched from blood (not recorded which). The TCR originated in a woman aged 18 to 35 who had recovered from COVID-19. The CDR3 loop reads CASSEMVTYSPLHF. The CDR3, as DNA: TGTGCCAGCAGTGAAATGGTGACTTATTCACCCCTCCACTTT.